Listed below are T cell receptor beta chains from one sample, sequenced in a study of cytomegalovirus exposure and HLA in healthy donors. Sequenced by immunoSEQ multiplex PCR; TCRdb stores in-frame clones only, minus some. The data hold 130,000 or so clones, with under 85% observed a single time. Sequences were obtained from PBMCs. These receptors were obtained from a woman in her forties or fifties in good health and CMV-seropositive. CDR3s include the opening cysteine and the closing phenylalanine or tryptophan. D genes are given only for firm matches. Clone size is stated in some rows and not others, as once, few, many or a class when expanded.

length,J,V,D,size,CDR3,DNA
12,TRBJ1-1,TRBV29-1,TRBD1,.,CSARQGGTEAFF,TGCAGCGCTCGACAGGGGGGCACTGAAGCTTTCTTT
15,TRBJ1-1,TRBV2,TRBD1,.,CASKRDRPMNTEAFF,TGTGCCAGCAAGAGGGACAGGCCAATGAACACTGAAGCTTTCTTT
14,TRBJ1-1,TRBV5-6,.,.,CASSREWWSTEAFF,TGTGCCAGCAGTAGGGAGTGGTGGAGCACTGAAGCTTTCTTT
14,TRBJ1-2,TRBV5-1,.,few,CASSLAVGATGYTF,TGCGCCAGCAGCTTGGCGGTGGGGGCGACGGGCTACACCTTC
15,TRBJ2-3,TRBV7-6,TRBD1,.,CASSSTGQGLGTQYF,TGTGCCAGCAGCTCGACGGGACAGGGGTTGGGTACGCAGTATTTT
15,TRBJ1-2,TRBV7-9,.,.,CASSLGRGANYGYTF,TGTGCCAGCAGCTTAGGCCGGGGAGCTAACTATGGCTACACCTTC
13,TRBJ1-1,TRBV30,TRBD1,.,CAWSPRLTGLAFF,TGCGCCTGGAGTCCCCGCTTGACAGGGCTAGCTTTCTTT
15,TRBJ1-1,TRBV13,.,.,CASSLPQGKGAEAFF,TGTGCCAGCAGCTTACCTCAGGGGAAGGGGGCTGAAGCTTTCTTT
14,TRBJ2-5,TRBV6-5,.,.,CASRLTDQQETQYF,TGTGCCAGCAGACTGACAGACCAACAAGAGACCCAGTACTTC
11,TRBJ1-2,TRBV20-1,.,.,CSAPRGYGYTF,TGCAGTGCCCCACGGGGGTATGGCTACACCTTC
15,TRBJ1-5,TRBV19,TRBD1,.,CASSIGDRGFQPQHF,TGTGCCAGTAGTATAGGCGACAGGGGCTTCCAGCCCCAGCATTTT
15,TRBJ2-5,TRBV10-3,TRBD1,.,CAISDSQGDQETQYF,TGTGCCATCAGTGACAGTCAGGGGGACCAAGAGACCCAGTACTTC
14,TRBJ1-2,TRBV7-9,TRBD1,.,CSSSLFGTDPGYTF,TGTTCCAGCAGCTTGTTCGGGACAGACCCTGGCTACACCTTC
15,TRBJ2-3,TRBV5-4,.,few,CASSLPGSSTDTQYF,TGTGCCAGCAGCTTGCCGGGTTCTAGCACAGATACGCAGTATTTT
15,TRBJ1-4,TRBV7-9,.,few,CASTKQGTSNEKLFF,TGTGCCAGCACCAAGCAGGGGACCTCTAATGAAAAACTGTTTTTT
13,TRBJ1-5,TRBV2,TRBD1,few,CASSRTGNQPQHF,TGTGCCAGCAGTCGGACAGGGAATCAGCCCCAGCATTTT
15,TRBJ1-4,TRBV6-1,TRBD1,.,CASSKGQATNEKLFF,TGTGCCAGCAGTAAGGGACAGGCAACTAATGAAAAACTGTTTTTT
14,TRBJ1-3,TRBV18,TRBD1,.,CASSRRDRGNTIYF,TGTGCCAGCTCACGTCGGGACAGGGGGAACACCATATATTTT
11,TRBJ1-6,TRBV29-1,TRBD1,.,CSVGDSQPLHF,TGCAGCGTTGGGGACAGCCAACCCCTCCACTTT
20,TRBJ2-3,TRBV21-1,.,.,CASSKERGTSGRAGTDTQYF,TGTGCCAGCAGCAAAGAGAGGGGAACTAGCGGGAGGGCCGGGACAGATACGCAGTATTTT
14,TRBJ2-3,TRBV5-1,.,.,CASSLGLGGDTQYF,TGCGCCAGCAGCTTGGGACTAGGTGGGGATACGCAGTATTTT
15,TRBJ2-1,TRBV28,TRBD2,.,CASSPLAGGANEQFF,TGTGCCAGCAGTCCACTAGCGGGGGGCGCCAATGAGCAGTTCTTC
14,TRBJ1-2,TRBV2,TRBD1,.,CASSYRQGNYGYTF,TGTGCCAGCAGTTACAGACAGGGTAACTATGGCTACACCTTC
12,TRBJ2-7,TRBV2,TRBD1,few,CASIQTGVEQYF,TGTGCCAGCATTCAGACAGGGGTCGAGCAGTACTTC
15,TRBJ2-1,TRBV7-8,TRBD2,.,CASSPRLADLSEQFF,TGTGCCAGCAGCCCCCGACTAGCGGACCTCAGTGAGCAGTTCTTC
13,TRBJ1-6,TRBV7-3,.,.,CASSPATGSPLHF,TGTGCCAGCAGCCCCGCAACGGGTTCACCCCTCCACTTT
14,TRBJ2-2,TRBV6-4,TRBD2,few,CASSSGRDTGELFF,TGTGCCAGCAGTAGCGGGAGGGACACCGGGGAGCTGTTTTTT
17,TRBJ1-3,TRBV6-1,TRBD1,.,CASSGQGARRSGNTIYF,TGTGCCAGCAGTGGGCAGGGGGCGAGACGCTCTGGAAACACCATATATTTT
14,TRBJ1-2,TRBV11-2,TRBD1,few,CASSQTGGSYGYTF,TGTGCCAGCAGCCAGACAGGGGGCTCATATGGCTACACCTTC
16,TRBJ2-4,TRBV2,TRBD2,.,CASSEWSGGAKNIQYF,TGTGCCAGCAGTGAATGGTCGGGAGGAGCCAAAAACATTCAGTACTTC
15,TRBJ1-1,TRBV10-3,.,.,CAISGGGSGGTEAFF,TGTGCCATCAGTGGGGGAGGGAGCGGAGGGACTGAAGCTTTCTTT
13,TRBJ1-6,TRBV29-1,TRBD1,.,CSVSFGQGGPLHF,TGCAGCGTATCCTTCGGACAGGGTGGGCCCCTCCACTTT
15,TRBJ1-6,TRBV30,.,few,CAWSVLGGLNSPLHF,TGTGCCTGGAGTGTTTTGGGGGGATTGAATTCACCCCTCCACTTT
16,TRBJ1-1,TRBV7-2,.,once,CASGLVGSSRLNEAFF,TGTGCCAGCGGCTTAGTAGGAAGCTCTCGACTCAACGAAGCTTTCTTT
14,TRBJ1-1,TRBV4-3,TRBD1,few,CASSQGQGATEAFF,TGCGCCAGCAGCCAAGGACAGGGGGCCACTGAAGCTTTCTTT
15,TRBJ2-2,TRBV15,.,.,CATSREAGYTGELFF,TGTGCCACCAGCAGAGAAGCGGGCTACACCGGGGAGCTGTTTTTT